Here is one TCR beta chain with its context. V gave up 8 bases and J gave up 3 bases, with 7 bases separating them. The CDR3 contains 11 residues. Germline loops: CDR1 MNHEY, CDR2 SVGAGI. The data stem from a study of CD8+ T cells in alopecia areata. As for treatment: oral pan-JAK inhibitor, 5-10 mg twice daily. RNA was extracted and reverse transcribed into cDNA as the sequencing template. Some clones are missing from TCRdb's copy, which holds only in-frame ones; the method was immunoSEQ multiplex PCR. Here the sample spans approximately 90,000 clones, just over 70% being singletons. The starting material was CD8+ T cells sorted from blood, obtained at week 44, from a patient treated with tofacitinib. This TCR derives from a human donor with alopecia areata. The chain employs TRBV6-5 and TRBJ1-2, with a tentative D call TRBD1 (5 bases). The CDR3 sequence is CASGGDYGYTF. The CDR3 DNA reads TGTGCCAGCGGAGGGGACTATGGCTACACCTTC.